Detailed here is one TCR beta chain. What this receptor recognizes is not known. No base qualities exist here, and no much larger clone lies one base off it. For CDR1 and CDR2, the germline V gene (reference sequence) lists LNHDA and SQIVND. Germline trimming: 5 bases from V, 1 base from J; junction bases outside gene matches: 5. From the cysteine through the phenylalanine, the CDR3 covers 15 amino acids. Of all the DNA, just the CDR3 is kept, 45 bases in frame from base 1. The cohort comprised around 690 healthy bone marrow donors. Cohort members were all nominally healthy when sampled, although unrecorded immune exposures were likely present. The donor tested CMV seropositive, placing the donor among the 289 seropositive members of the cohort. Every donor gave a peripheral blood sample, and the peripheral blood mononuclear cells from that sample were used for TCR beta sequencing. Genomic DNA was extracted from the blood cell samples with the Qiagen DNeasy Blood Extraction Kit.

The source of the sample is a study of cytomegalovirus exposure and HLA in healthy donors (dated by TCRdb to the late 2010s). At the level of the whole study: An earlier analysis of some 600 of the donors reported approximately 260 Gb of sequence data and 117 million unique TCR beta sequences obtained from approximately 180 million T cells. Approximately 300 gigabases of sequencing data and approximately 92 million unique TCR sequences made up an early release that covered some 640 HLA-typed donors. The genetic ancestry cluster associated with self-reported Caucasian donors included about 84% of the roughly 400 genotyped donors. The study was designed to test whether signatures of past pathogen exposure could be identified by cataloging public T cell receptors. Using immunosequencing, the study profiled T cell repertoires from 640 or so subjects and related those repertoires to cytomegalovirus serostatus. In addition to the first cohort of hundreds of subjects, a separate validation cohort of 120 different subjects was used. To predict cytomegalovirus infection status, the study combined high-throughput TCR immunosequencing, statistical association of individual TCRs with disease status, and machine learning. In a later analysis, previously published TCR beta repertoires from 666 donors were re-analyzed and high-resolution HLA genotyping was added so that TCR occurrence patterns could be studied. Rather than using new phenotypic data, the later analysis identified candidate immune exposures from TCR beta sequences and from how often those sequences occurred across donors. In an earlier analysis of roughly 600 of the donors, high-throughput TCR beta sequencing was used to judge whether each TCR beta V gene segment behaved as functional or pseudogenic. Donor age, sex, ethnicity and CMV serostatus were compiled alongside the repertoire data. In a later genetic analysis, genome-wide SNP genotypes for 398 of the 666 donors were used, and that subset was treated as a discovery cohort. Every repertoire in the discovery cohort had been generated on one and the same sequencing platform. Both class I and class II loci were covered by HLA typing, at four-digit resolution. The number of donors typed differed by locus, with roughly 620-630 for A, B, C, DRB1 and DQB1, approximately 500 for DQA1, nearly 610 for DPA1, and roughly 450 for DPB1. Several DR-DQ haplotypes were treated as single units for association and clustering because of strong linkage in the cohort. Among 398 genotyped donors of the cohort, an average of around 250,000 unique TCR beta nucleotide sequences was sequenced per donor, of which roughly 18% were non-productive.

Beyond this particular receptor, the publication reports: Sequencing depth was assumed to be roughly uniform across donors in the presence/absence analyses, though that assumption may not hold. Immune exposure information for the cohort was limited to CMV serostatus. A later genetic analysis associated a missense DCLRE1C variant with V-gene and J-gene trimming of TCR beta chains, and an independent cohort replicated the association. According to a later analysis, most CMV-associated TCR beta chains appeared to be HLA-restricted, and the HLA associations seemed to be driven largely by CMV exposure. The study gave a list of 150 to 200 TCR beta chains associated with cytomegalovirus. Because HLA typing was missing for some donors at each locus, association tests included only the typed subset. While some public TCRs were present in many individuals, most TCR sequences turned up only very rarely across donors. Linkage disequilibrium might explain the correlated functional status among segregating V segments, but an unknown experimental factor could not be ruled out. Compared with the roughly 670-donor mean, donors in an Asian-associated ancestry cluster had fewer N-insertions in productive TCRs, according to a later genetic analysis. It was suggested by the authors that the approach could potentially be generalized to other disease states and immunological phenotypes. The classifier was reported to diagnose cytomegalovirus status with high specificity and sensitivity in both the original cohort and the validation cohort. In vitro tests confirmed that three of the cytomegalovirus-associated TCR beta chains recognize cytomegalovirus antigens. When HLA alleles, especially DR and DQ, strongly co-occurred, attributing TCR associations to individual alleles was difficult. A further reported finding was that TCR beta sequences accurately predicted the HLA-A and HLA-B alleles for most subjects in the first cohort. In a later analysis, HLA-associated TCR beta chains were found to be more clonally expanded and to have lower generation probabilities than equally common non-associated chains. At a false discovery rate of 0.05, a later analysis linked 16,951 TCR beta sequences to specific HLA alleles. Because the 87-base-pair reads could not distinguish some IMGT-functional V segments, including TRBV6-2 and TRBV6-3, those segments were excluded. A group of highly shared sequence variants was considered likely to be a technical artifact of the sequencing pipeline. A later analysis reported that several top co-occurrence clusters appeared linked to parvovirus B19, influenza, CMV and Epstein-Barr virus. Roughly 17 rarely observed V segments, including chromosome 9 orphons, were excluded from the earlier analysis of some 590 of the donors because counts were too low. In an earlier analysis of about 540 of the donors, most TCR beta V segments were observed in productive rearrangements about 90% or about 30% of the time, broadly matching IMGT annotations. The cohort was sequenced for TCR beta chains only, and without alpha or paired-chain data the features that could be detected were limited. A later analysis found that TCR association rates varied across HLA loci, with DRB1 alleles showing the most associated TCRs and HLA-C alleles the fewest.

The receptor library was made with the immunoSEQ multiplex PCR assay. The multiplex PCR relied on a mix of 60 forward primers for TCR Vbeta segments and 13 reverse primers for TCR Jbeta segments. Amplification of the CDR3 region of rearranged TCR beta genes was performed with a multiplex PCR assay on genomic DNA. On the Illumina HiSeq System, the amplified TCR beta libraries were sequenced as 87-base-pair reads. On the study's bioinformatics: A later analysis tallied approximately 87 million unique TCR beta chains across the 660 or so repertoires, and approximately 9.9 million of those chains were shared by two or more donors. A nearest-neighbor algorithm error-corrected the raw reads and collapsed the reads into unique sequences, merging closely related sequences to remove PCR and sequencing errors. V, D and J gene segments were assigned by aligning CDR3 sequences to IMGT reference sequences. For a sequence to be retained, a match of at least six nucleotides to both a V gene segment and a J gene segment was required. Rearrangements were called productive when the CDR3 lacked stop codons and stayed in frame with V and J; all others were non-productive. Following IMGT convention, CDR3 was defined as the stretch from the second conserved V-encoded cysteine to the conserved J-encoded phenylalanine. Sequences without an unambiguous match to a single V gene segment were excluded from the earlier analysis of almost 600 of the donors. In an earlier analysis of a few hundred of the donors, V segments were called functional above 56.7% productive rearrangements and were called segregating when the between-donor standard deviation exceeded 5%. A statistical classification framework was developed to diagnose cytomegalovirus status using the catalog of TCR beta chain sequences. In a later analysis, V and J genes were assigned by comparing TCR nucleotide sequences against IMGT/GENE-DB human TR gene sequences. In a later analysis, CDR3 sequences and most-parsimonious VDJ recombination scenarios were assigned using the TCRdist pipeline. In a later analysis, each TCR beta chain was defined by its CDR3 amino acid sequence together with its V-gene family, and reads lacking a unique V-gene family were excluded. To address suspected cross-contamination and a sequencing artifact, a later analysis removed around 600 highly shared, low-generation-probability nucleotide sequences. In a later analysis, a clonal expansion index for each public chain was calculated from normalized within-repertoire ranks of inferred template counts. In a later analysis, generation probabilities were computed with a VDJ recombination model fitted to out-of-frame rearrangements, and the resulting probabilities were checked against IGoR. In a later analysis, hypergeometric tests were used to score TCR-TCR, TCR-HLA and TCR-CMV co-occurrence, with a repertoire-size bias correction applied to TCR pairs. To estimate false discovery rates, a later analysis permuted the HLA or CMV assignments 20 times. A later analysis grouped co-occurring TCRs with DBSCAN, adding TCRdist sequence similarity when clustering within HLA-allele-positive subsets. Co-occurrence clustering excluded repertoires with fewer than 30,000 or more than 120,000 public chains, plus five with anomalous nucleotide sharing. Entries here come from immuneACCESS through TCRdb and include only in-frame sequences with V and J called. Some clones fail to appear in such tables; in the studies checked, an unresolved V gene covers under half of the shortfall, and the cause of the remainder is unknown. V, J and clone size were drawn from that table, and D and trimming were deduced from the DNA. This sample lists 60,000 or so clones; approximately 75% were detected once. Around a quarter of the sample is taken by the ten largest.

The V gene is TRBV19 and the J gene is TRBJ1-5, with TRBD1 identical over 7 junction bases. The receptor comes from a man aged 50-59 years in good health and CMV-seropositive. Specimen: PBMCs. The CDR3 region has the sequence CASSVGTVSNQPQHF. The DNA is as follows: TGTGCCAGTAGTGTCGGGACAGTCAGCAATCAGCCCCAGCATTTT.